These 7 T cell receptor beta chains were all obtained from the same sample, sequenced in a study of identical twins. TCRdb used MiXCR to reprocess the 5' RACE reads, holding one entry per CDR3 protein. The sample includes about 690,000 distinct CDR3 sequences, 5.5% to 7.5% of them seen just once. The specimen was naive T cells sorted from blood. The receptors stem from a man aged 18-30 years in good health.

This clonotype was counted many times. The CDR3 coding sequence is TGTGCCAGCAGCGGAAACGGACAGCCCCAGCATTTT. Encoded protein: CASSGNGQPQHF. The chain carries TRBV28 and TRBJ1-5; unclear D gene. Germline CDR1 is MDHEN and CDR2 is SYDVKM. The ends were cut back, 6 bases at V and 7 bases at J, with 10 bases in the middle. The CDR3 runs to 12 residues.

This clonotype showed up many times. J is TRBJ2-7 and V is TRBV10-3; 9 bases fit TRBD2. V lost 3 bases to trimming and J lost 0 bases; unmatched junction nucleotides: 3. From germline, CDR1 is ENHRY and CDR2 SYGVKD. This CDR3 spans 15 amino acids. CDR3 protein: CAISDRTSASYEQYF. CDR3 sequence (DNA): TGTGCCATCAGTGATAGGACTAGCGCCTCCTACGAGCAGTACTTC.

This clonotype was counted between two and nine times. The chain carries TRBV28 and TRBJ2-2; 11 nucleotides agree with TRBD2. CDR3 size: 16 residues. Trimming removed 2 bases from V and 5 bases from J; junction bases left unmatched: 4. Germline loops: CDR1 MDHEN, CDR2 SYDVKM. In DNA, the CDR3 is TGTGCCAGCAGTTTAATAACTAGCGGGAGAACCGGGGAGCTGTTTTTT. Its protein product is CASSLITSGRTGELFF.

This clonotype was counted between two and nine times. The chain carries TRBV3-1 and TRBJ2-1; 9 bases map to TRBD2. Trimming took 3 bases from V and 9 from J; bases not matched to a gene: 6. The CDR3 sequence is 14 residues long. The germline CDR1 and CDR2 sequences are LGHDT and YNNKEL (reference sequence). The CDR3 loop reads CASSHRGTSTEQFF. CDR3 DNA sequence: TGTGCCAGCAGCCACCGCGGGACTAGCACTGAGCAGTTCTTC.

This clonotype was counted between two and nine times. V and J are TRBV12-3 or TRBV12-4 and TRBJ2-5; 10 positions match TRBD1. The CDR3 sequence is 15 residues long. After removal of 5 bases from V and 5 bases from J, the junction contained 8 bases not matched to a gene. The CDR3 sequence: CASSPGTGARETQYF. Written as DNA, the CDR3 is TGTGCCAGCAGTCCCGGGACAGGGGCTCGGGAGACCCAGTACTTC.

In its sample, this clonotype was seen a few times. The chain combines TRBV6-5 with TRBJ2-6, with D tentatively TRBD2 (7 bases). Trimming left V 1 base short and J 0 bases short, with 10 bases between. The CDR3 loop spans 17 amino acids. CDR1 and CDR2 from the germline V gene are MNHEY and SVGAGI. The CDR3 DNA is TGTGCCAGCAGTTACTGGGGGGGCGGCTCTGGGGCCAACGTCCTGACTTTC. Its protein is CASSYWGGGSGANVLTF.

This clonotype showed up many times. The chain has TRBV5-1 and TRBJ2-3, with TRBD2 matching 11 bases. The V gene end was trimmed by 3 bases and the J gene end by 0 bases; junction bases not matched to a gene: 6. The germline gives CDR1 SGHRS, CDR2 YFSETQ. CDR3 length: 17 residues. The DNA of the CDR3 is TGCGCCAGCAGCTCGACGACTAGCGGGGAGAGCACAGATACGCAGTATTTT. This sequence encodes CASSSTTSGESTDTQYF.